Each of the 7 T cell receptor beta chains below was sequenced from the same sample in a study of blood T cell repertoires in COVID-19. Method: immunoSEQ multiplex PCR; TCRdb's copy keeps in-frame clones and lacks some. The data contain 150,000 or so clones, around four fifths of them seen just once; the ten biggest clones take up around two fifths. Sample: peripheral blood. Receptors originate from a human donor in a cohort sampled during active COVID-19.

This sequence joins TRBV19 and TRBJ1-4; D is unclear. V shed 2 bases and J shed 0 bases, with 7 bases lying between them. This CDR3 region has 15 residues. Germline V lookup: CDR1 LNHDA, CDR2 SQIVND (reference sequence). CDR3 in amino acids: CASSILAATNEKLFF. The CDR3 nucleotides read TGTGCCAGTAGTATATTAGCGGCAACTAATGAAAAACTGTTTTTT.

The rearrangement uses TRBV6-5 and TRBJ1-1, with 8 nucleotides matching TRBD1. J was trimmed by 8 bases and V by 6 bases; bases with no gene match: 11. The CDR3 has 14 residues. Germline values: CDR1 MNHEY, CDR2 SVGAGI. The CDR3 here is CASRDINRGSEAFF. In DNA form, the CDR3 reads TGTGCCAGCAGAGACATTAACAGGGGGAGCGAAGCTTTCTTT.

The chain recombines TRBV9 with TRBJ2-2; D is perhaps TRBD1 (5 bases). The CDR3 runs to 15 residues. Looked up from germline, CDR1 is SGDLS and CDR2 is YYNGEE. Trimming left V 0 bases short and J 8 bases short, with 14 bases between. The DNA of the CDR3 is TGTGCCAGCAGCGTAGAGGTGGGGCCTAGGGGGGAGCTGTTTTTT. Translating it yields CASSVEVGPRGELFF.

The chain joins TRBV5-1 to TRBJ2-7, with D maybe TRBD1 (5 bases). This CDR3 comprises 14 residues. V lost 0 bases, J lost 3 bases, and 10 bases lay in between. Per the germline V gene, CDR1 is SGHRS and CDR2 is YFSETQ. Written as DNA, the CDR3 is TGCGCCAGCAGCTTGGTAGGGGTGAACTACGAGCAGTACTTC. Its protein is CASSLVGVNYEQYF. Supplemented by reference TRBV5-1 and TRBJ2-7, the full variable domain reads KAGVTQTPRYLIKTRGQQVTLSCSPISGHRSVSWYQQTPGQGLQFLFEYFSETQRNKGNFPGRFSGRQFSNSRSEMNVSTLELGDSALYLCASSLVGVNYEQYFGPGTRLTVT.

The rearrangement links TRBV25-1 to TRBJ1-5; 7 bases align to TRBD1. Per the germline V gene, CDR1 is MGHDK and CDR2 is SYGVNS. This CDR3 is built from 14 residues. V shed 8 bases and J 0 bases; nucleotides not matched to a gene: 4. CDR3 in amino acids: CASRTGDSNQPQHF. CDR3 in DNA: TGTGCCAGCCGGACAGGTGATAGCAATCAGCCCCAGCATTTT. The full variable domain, with the rest looked up from reference TRBV25-1 and TRBJ1-5, is EADIYQTPRYLVIGTGKKITLECSQTMGHDKMYWYQQDPGMELHLIHYSYGVNSTEKGDLSSESTVSRIRTEHFPLTLESARPSHTSQYLCASRTGDSNQPQHFGDGTRLSIL.

The CDR3 DNA is TGTGCCAGCAGCCTCCAGGGTGTCCCTAATGAAAAACTGTTTTTT. This encodes CASSLQGVPNEKLFF. The chain combines TRBV7-9 with TRBJ1-4; maybe TRBD1 (5 bases). The CDR3 consists of 15 residues. The V end lost 5 bases, the J end lost 3 bases, and 13 bases lay between the germline ends. Germline CDR1 and CDR2: SEHNR and FQNEAQ (reference sequence).

This clone was recorded once. The chain has TRBV2 and TRBJ2-2; TRBD1 matches 7 bases. In germline, CDR1 is SNHLY, CDR2 FYNNEI. The CDR3 is 15 residues long. Trimming at V came to 5 bases and at J to 3 bases, leaving 6 bases not matched to a gene. Here the CDR3 DNA reads TGTGCCAGCAGTACCCGGACAGGTTACACCGGGGAGCTGTTTTTT. It translates to CASSTRTGYTGELFF.